The rows below give T cell receptor beta chains drawn from one sample of a study of blood T cell repertoires in COVID-19. Profiled with immunoSEQ multiplex PCR; TCRdb holds only in-frame clones, not every one. The sample holds about 240,000 clones, around 87% seen once. Material for sequencing was peripheral blood. These receptor sequences come from a man in his sixties who had recovered from COVID-19. Each CDR3 is given with its conserved first and last residue. Each record gives: CDR3 protein, CDR3 DNA, D gene, clone size, CDR3 length, J gene, V gene. The D gene is left open where the match is weak. Where a row states a size, it is once, few, many or the class of an expanded clone; other rows omit it.

CASSQGANYGYTF | TGCGCCAGCAGCCAAGGGGCCAACTATGGCTACACCTTC | - | few | 13 | TRBJ1-2 | TRBV5-1
CASSLGGGASHYPQFF | TGTGCCAGCAGCTTAGGCGGGGGGGCCTCCCATTATCCCCAGTTCTTC | TRBD2 | once | 16 | TRBJ2-1 | TRBV13
CASSIGRKNTGELFF | TGTGCCAGTAGTATTGGGAGGAAGAACACCGGGGAGCTGTTTTTT | - | - | 15 | TRBJ2-2 | TRBV19
CATSSPPPGAGELFF | TGTGCCACCAGCAGCCCCCCTCCGGGGGCCGGGGAGCTGTTTTTT | - | - | 15 | TRBJ2-2 | TRBV15
CASSARTGWGAEAFF | TGTGCCAGCAGCGCGCGGACAGGGTGGGGCGCTGAAGCTTTCTTT | TRBD1 | - | 15 | TRBJ1-1 | TRBV11-2
CASTRDSLGEQYF | TGTGCCAGCACCAGGGACAGCCTGGGGGAGCAGTACTTC | TRBD1 | - | 13 | TRBJ2-7 | TRBV2
CASSYSTGYNEQFF | TGTGCCAGCAGTTACTCTACGGGCTACAATGAGCAGTTCTTC | - | - | 14 | TRBJ2-1 | TRBV6-5
CASSVATADTQYF | TGTGCCAGCAGCGTAGCTACCGCCGATACGCAGTATTTT | - | once | 13 | TRBJ2-3 | TRBV9
CASADRGASNQPQHF | TGTGCCAGCGCGGACAGGGGGGCGTCCAATCAGCCCCAGCATTTT | TRBD1 | once | 15 | TRBJ1-5 | TRBV6-5
CAFSRGQRDQPQHF | TGTGCCTTCTCACGGGGACAGAGGGATCAGCCCCAGCATTTT | - | - | 14 | TRBJ1-5 | TRBV21-1
CASSRVAGSPSYEQYF | TGTGCCAGCAGCCGAGTGGCGGGGAGTCCCTCCTACGAGCAGTACTTC | - | - | 16 | TRBJ2-7 | TRBV7-6
CASGGSGANVLTF | TGTGCCTCGGGGGGCTCTGGGGCCAACGTCCTGACTTTC | TRBD2 | - | 13 | TRBJ2-6 | TRBV7-9
CASTRGQGVQPQHF | TGTGCCAGTACGCGGGGACAGGGTGTTCAGCCCCAGCATTTT | TRBD1 | once | 14 | TRBJ1-5 | TRBV2
CASSPLVANYGYTF | TGTGCCAGCTCACCACTGGTAGCTAACTATGGCTACACCTTC | - | - | 14 | TRBJ1-2 | TRBV18
CASSEGYSNQPQHF | TGTGCCAGCAGTGAAGGTTATAGCAATCAGCCCCAGCATTTT | - | - | 14 | TRBJ1-5 | TRBV2
CAISEQGGGANVLTF | TGTGCCATCAGTGAGCAGGGCGGAGGGGCCAACGTCCTGACTTTC | - | - | 15 | TRBJ2-6 | TRBV10-3
CAISSPAGGQEEQFF | TGTGCCATCAGTTCCCCAGCGGGGGGGCAAGAAGAGCAGTTCTTC | TRBD2 | once | 15 | TRBJ2-1 | TRBV10-3
CASSLQGWNTEAFF | TGTGCCAGCAGTTTACAGGGCTGGAACACTGAAGCTTTCTTT | - | - | 14 | TRBJ1-1 | TRBV27
CASNRASGHTDTQYF | TGTGCCAGCAATCGGGCTAGCGGGCACACAGATACGCAGTATTTT | TRBD2 | - | 15 | TRBJ2-3 | TRBV6-5
CASSRQHMNTEAFF | TGTGCCAGCAGCCGACAGCACATGAACACTGAAGCTTTCTTT | - | - | 14 | TRBJ1-1 | TRBV6-5
CASSVYGARNTGELFF | TGTGCCAGCAGCGTTTATGGGGCCCGAAACACCGGGGAGCTGTTTTTT | - | - | 16 | TRBJ2-2 | TRBV9
CASTLRGGRETQYF | TGTGCCAGCACCCTCCGGGGGGGCAGAGAGACCCAGTACTTC | TRBD2 | once | 14 | TRBJ2-5 | TRBV3-1/TRBV3-2